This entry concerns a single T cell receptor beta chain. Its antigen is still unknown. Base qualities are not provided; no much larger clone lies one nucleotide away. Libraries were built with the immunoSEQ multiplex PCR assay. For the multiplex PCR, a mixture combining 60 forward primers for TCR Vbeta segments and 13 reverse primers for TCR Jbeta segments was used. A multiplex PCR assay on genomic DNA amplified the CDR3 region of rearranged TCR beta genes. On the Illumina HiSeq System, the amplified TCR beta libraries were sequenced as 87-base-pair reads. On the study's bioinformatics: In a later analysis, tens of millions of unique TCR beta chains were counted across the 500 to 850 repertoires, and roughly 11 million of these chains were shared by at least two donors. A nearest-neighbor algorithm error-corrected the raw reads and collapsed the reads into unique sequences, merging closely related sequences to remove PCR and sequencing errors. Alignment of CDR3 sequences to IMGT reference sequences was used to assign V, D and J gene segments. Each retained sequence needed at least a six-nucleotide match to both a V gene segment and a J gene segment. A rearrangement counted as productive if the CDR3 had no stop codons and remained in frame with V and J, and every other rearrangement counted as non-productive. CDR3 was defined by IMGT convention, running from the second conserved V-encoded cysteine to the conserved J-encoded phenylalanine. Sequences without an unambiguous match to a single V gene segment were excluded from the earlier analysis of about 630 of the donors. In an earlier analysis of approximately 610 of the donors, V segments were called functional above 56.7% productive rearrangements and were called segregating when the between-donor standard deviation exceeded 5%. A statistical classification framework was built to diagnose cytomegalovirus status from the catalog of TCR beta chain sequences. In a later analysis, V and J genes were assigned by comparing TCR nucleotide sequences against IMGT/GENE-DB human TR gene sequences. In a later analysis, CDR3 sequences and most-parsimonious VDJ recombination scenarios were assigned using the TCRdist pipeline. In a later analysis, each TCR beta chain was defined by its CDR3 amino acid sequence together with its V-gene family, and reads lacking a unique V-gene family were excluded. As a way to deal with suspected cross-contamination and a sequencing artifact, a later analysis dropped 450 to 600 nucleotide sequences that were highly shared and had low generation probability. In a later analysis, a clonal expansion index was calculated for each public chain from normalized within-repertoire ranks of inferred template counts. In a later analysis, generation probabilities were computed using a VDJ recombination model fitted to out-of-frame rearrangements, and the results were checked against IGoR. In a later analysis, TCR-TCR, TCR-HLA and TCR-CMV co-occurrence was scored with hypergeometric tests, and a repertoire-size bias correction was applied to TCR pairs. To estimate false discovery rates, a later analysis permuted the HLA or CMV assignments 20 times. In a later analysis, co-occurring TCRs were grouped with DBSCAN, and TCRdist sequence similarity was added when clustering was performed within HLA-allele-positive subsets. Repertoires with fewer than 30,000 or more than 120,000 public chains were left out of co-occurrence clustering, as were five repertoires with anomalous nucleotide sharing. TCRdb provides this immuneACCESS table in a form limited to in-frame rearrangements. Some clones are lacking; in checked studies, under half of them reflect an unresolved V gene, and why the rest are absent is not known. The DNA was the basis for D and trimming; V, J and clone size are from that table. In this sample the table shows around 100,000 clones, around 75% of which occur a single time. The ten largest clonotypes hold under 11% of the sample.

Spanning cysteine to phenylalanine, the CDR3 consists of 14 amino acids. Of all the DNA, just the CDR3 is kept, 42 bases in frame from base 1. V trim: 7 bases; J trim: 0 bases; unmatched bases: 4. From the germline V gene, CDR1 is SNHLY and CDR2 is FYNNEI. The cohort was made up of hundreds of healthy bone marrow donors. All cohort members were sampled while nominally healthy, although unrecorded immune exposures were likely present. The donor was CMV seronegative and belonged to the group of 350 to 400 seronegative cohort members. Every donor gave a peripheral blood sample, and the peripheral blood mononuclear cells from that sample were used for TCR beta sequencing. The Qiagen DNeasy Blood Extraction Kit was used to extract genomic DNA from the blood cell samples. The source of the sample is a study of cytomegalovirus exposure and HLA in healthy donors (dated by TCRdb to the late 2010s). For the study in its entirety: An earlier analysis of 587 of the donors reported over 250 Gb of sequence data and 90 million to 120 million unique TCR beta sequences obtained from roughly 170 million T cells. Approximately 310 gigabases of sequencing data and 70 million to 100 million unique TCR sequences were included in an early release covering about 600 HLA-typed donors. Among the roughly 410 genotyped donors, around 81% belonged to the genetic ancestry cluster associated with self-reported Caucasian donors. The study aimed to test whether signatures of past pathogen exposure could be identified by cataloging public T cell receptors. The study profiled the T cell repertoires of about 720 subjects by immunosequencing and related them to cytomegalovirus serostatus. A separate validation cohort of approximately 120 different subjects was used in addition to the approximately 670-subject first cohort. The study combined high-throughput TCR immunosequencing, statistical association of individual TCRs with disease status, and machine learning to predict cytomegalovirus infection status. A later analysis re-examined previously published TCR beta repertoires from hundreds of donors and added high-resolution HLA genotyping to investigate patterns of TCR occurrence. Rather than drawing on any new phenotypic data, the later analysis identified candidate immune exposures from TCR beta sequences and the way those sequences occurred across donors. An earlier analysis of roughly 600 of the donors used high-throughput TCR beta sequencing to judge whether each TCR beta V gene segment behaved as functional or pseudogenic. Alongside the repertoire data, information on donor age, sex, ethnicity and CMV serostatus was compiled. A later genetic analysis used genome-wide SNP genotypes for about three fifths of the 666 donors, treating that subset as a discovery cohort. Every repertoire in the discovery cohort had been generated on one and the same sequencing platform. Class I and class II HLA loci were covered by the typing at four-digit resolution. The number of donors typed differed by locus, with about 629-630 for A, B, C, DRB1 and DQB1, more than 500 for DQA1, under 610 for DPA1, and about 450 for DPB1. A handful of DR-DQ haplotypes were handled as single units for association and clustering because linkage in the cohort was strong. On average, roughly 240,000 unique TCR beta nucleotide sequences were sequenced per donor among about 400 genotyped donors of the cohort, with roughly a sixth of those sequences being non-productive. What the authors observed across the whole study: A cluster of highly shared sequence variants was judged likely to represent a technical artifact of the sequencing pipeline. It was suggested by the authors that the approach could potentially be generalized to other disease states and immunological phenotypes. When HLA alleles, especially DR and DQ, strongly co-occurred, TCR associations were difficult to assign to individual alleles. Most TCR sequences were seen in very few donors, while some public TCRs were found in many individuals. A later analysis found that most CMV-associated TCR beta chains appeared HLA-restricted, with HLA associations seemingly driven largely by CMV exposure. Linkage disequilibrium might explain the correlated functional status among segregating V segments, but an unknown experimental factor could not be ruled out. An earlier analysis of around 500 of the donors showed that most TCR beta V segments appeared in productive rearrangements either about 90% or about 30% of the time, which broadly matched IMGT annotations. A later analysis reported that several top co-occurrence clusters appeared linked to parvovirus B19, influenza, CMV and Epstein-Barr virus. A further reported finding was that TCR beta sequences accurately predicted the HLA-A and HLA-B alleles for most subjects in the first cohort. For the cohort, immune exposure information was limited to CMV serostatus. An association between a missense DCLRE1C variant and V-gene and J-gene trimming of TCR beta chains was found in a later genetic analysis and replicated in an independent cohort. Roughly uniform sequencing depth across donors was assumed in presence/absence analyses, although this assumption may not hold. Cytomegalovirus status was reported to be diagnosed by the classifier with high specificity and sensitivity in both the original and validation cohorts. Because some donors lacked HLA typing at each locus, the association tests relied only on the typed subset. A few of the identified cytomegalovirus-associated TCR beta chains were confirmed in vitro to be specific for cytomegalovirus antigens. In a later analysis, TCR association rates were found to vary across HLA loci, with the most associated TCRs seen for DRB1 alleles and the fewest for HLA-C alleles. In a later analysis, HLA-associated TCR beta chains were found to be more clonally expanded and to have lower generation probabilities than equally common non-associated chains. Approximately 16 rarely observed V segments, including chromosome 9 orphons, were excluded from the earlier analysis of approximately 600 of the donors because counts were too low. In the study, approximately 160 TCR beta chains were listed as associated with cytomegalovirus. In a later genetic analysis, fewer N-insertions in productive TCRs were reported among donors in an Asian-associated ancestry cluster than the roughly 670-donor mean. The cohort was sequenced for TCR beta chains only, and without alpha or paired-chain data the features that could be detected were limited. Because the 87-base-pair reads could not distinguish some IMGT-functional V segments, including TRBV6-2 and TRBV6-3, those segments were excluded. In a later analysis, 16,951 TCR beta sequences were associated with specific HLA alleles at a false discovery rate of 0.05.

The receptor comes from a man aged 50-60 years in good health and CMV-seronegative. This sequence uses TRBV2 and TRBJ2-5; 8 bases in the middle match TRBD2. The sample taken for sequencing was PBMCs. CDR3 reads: CASNKRGNQETQYF. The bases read TGTGCCAGCAACAAGCGGGGGAACCAAGAGACCCAGTACTTC.